These 22 T cell receptor beta chains were sequenced from one sample in a study of cytomegalovirus exposure and HLA in healthy donors. Researchers ran the PCR with 60 Vbeta and 13 Jbeta primers. Sequencing used immunoSEQ multiplex PCR; TCRdb keeps in-frame clones, though not all of them. The data contain about 110,000 clones, over 60% of them singletons. The sample consisted of PBMCs. The receptor set was obtained from a woman between 18 and 29 years old in good health and CMV-seropositive.

The V call is TRBV10-1, the J call TRBJ2-5, with 11 bases lining up with TRBD2. Germline CDR1 is WNHNN and CDR2 is SYGVQD (reference sequence). CDR3 size: 13 residues. The ends lost 6 bases at V and 7 bases at J; junction bases unmatched: 4. The CDR3 protein is CASSRTSGGTQYF. The CDR3 bases are TGCGCCAGCAGCCGCACTAGCGGGGGGACCCAGTACTTC.

The chain links TRBV5-1 to TRBJ1-1; TRBD1 matches at 8 bases. The germline gives CDR1 SGHRS, CDR2 YFSETQ. The trim removed 4 bases at V and 3 bases at J, leaving 5 bases unmatched. The CDR3 spans 14 residues. The CDR3 nucleotides are TGCGCCAGCAGCCCTGACAGGGGCGACACTGAAGCTTTCTTT. Translating gives CASSPDRGDTEAFF. Full variable domain (missing parts from reference TRBV5-1 and TRBJ1-1): KAGVTQTPRYLIKTRGQQVTLSCSPISGHRSVSWYQQTPGQGLQFLFEYFSETQRNKGNFPGRFSGRQFSNSRSEMNVSTLELGDSALYLCASSPDRGDTEAFFGQGTRLTVV.

V and J are TRBV27 and TRBJ2-1; D remains ambiguous. V was pared by 8 bases and J by 3 bases, with 5 bases between. There are 11 residues in the CDR3. CDR1 and CDR2 (germline): MNHEY, SMNVEV (reference sequence). CDR3 nucleotide sequence: TGTGCCAGCCAATTCTACAATGAGCAGTTCTTC. Amino acid sequence: CASQFYNEQFF.

In the case of this clone: An end of the junction differs from the germline gene, which may be a read error. The V and J genes are TRBV7-7 and TRBJ1-3; 7 bases map to TRBD1. The CDR3 runs 15 residues. In germline, CDR1 is SSHAT, CDR2 FNYEAQ (reference sequence). The CDR3 here is CASSSTGDSGNTIYF. The CDR3 bases are TGTGCTAGCAGCTCCACAGGGGACTCTGGAAACACCATATATTTT.

This clone was found once. The chain is built from TRBV5-1 and TRBJ2-3, with 9 positions matching TRBD2. The CDR3 has 15 residues. Germline V CDR1 and CDR2: SGHRS, YFSETQ. V trimming: 5 bases; J trimming: 3 bases; junction bases outside the gene matches: 7. The CDR3 DNA reads TGCGCCAGCAGTAGGGCGACTAGCGGTACAGATACGCAGTATTTT. It is translated as CASSRATSGTDTQYF.

The chain recombines TRBV30 with TRBJ1-5, with TRBD1 as a possible D gene (5 bases). V dropped 6 bases and J dropped 0 bases, with 9 bases sitting between them. The CDR3 spans 13 residues. In germline, CDR1 is GTSNPN, CDR2 SVGIG (reference sequence). The CDR3 nucleotides read TGTGCCTGCGGGGGGTATAGCAATCAGCCCCAGCATTTT. The encoded protein is CACGGYSNQPQHF.

This chain joins TRBV7-3 and TRBJ2-1; no definite D call. The CDR3 runs 15 residues. V was clipped by 4 bases and J by 1 base, with 11 bases between them. Per the germline V gene, CDR1 is SGHTA and CDR2 is FQGTGA. The CDR3 DNA sequence: TGTGCCAGCAGCTACTATGGTCTTTCCTACAATGAGCAGTTCTTC. Its translation: CASSYYGLSYNEQFF.

CDR3 nucleotide sequence: TGCGCCAGCAGCTTGGGGGCAGGCCCTTCGTCTCAGCCCCAGCATTTT. As protein: CASSLGAGPSSQPQHF. V is TRBV5-1 and J is TRBJ1-5; D not resolved. Germline V CDR1 and CDR2: SGHRS, YFSETQ. V lost 0 bases to trimming and J lost 6 bases, with 16 bases between them. This CDR3 spans 16 amino acids.

This chain connects TRBV6-1 to TRBJ1-1; no clear D gene. This CDR3 comprises 13 residues. Germline V lookup: CDR1 MNHNS, CDR2 SASEGT. The V end lost 6 bases, the J end lost 9 bases, and 17 bases lay between the germline ends. CDR3 sequence (DNA): TGTGCCAGCAGCGAGAGTTACAGTTTACAAGCTTTCTTT. This codes for CASSESYSLQAFF.

The gene calls are TRBV6-5 and TRBJ2-4, with D tentatively TRBD1 (5 bases). This CDR3 comprises 13 residues. Trimming removed 6 bases at V and 9 bases at J, with 15 bases between. The germline V gene has CDR1 MNHEY and CDR2 SVGAGI. CDR3 amino acids: CASSPRALSIQYF. The CDR3 DNA follows: TGTGCCAGCAGCCCCAGGGCGTTGAGCATTCAGTACTTC.

The rearrangement uses TRBV4-2 and TRBJ1-1, with D possibly being TRBD1 (5 bases). The germline gives CDR1 LGHNA, CDR2 YNFKEQ. CDR3 size: 13 residues. Trimming removed 6 bases at V and 0 bases at J, with 8 bases between. The CDR3 DNA sequence: TGTGCCAGCAGTCCCAGGGTGAACACTGAAGCTTTCTTT. It is translated as CASSPRVNTEAFF.

The rearrangement uses TRBV7-3 and TRBJ2-1; 11 bases align to TRBD2. In germline, CDR1 is SGHTA, CDR2 FQGTGA. The CDR3 covers 18 residues. The V gene end was trimmed by 5 bases and the J gene end by 2 bases; junction bases not matched to a gene: 11. DNA for the CDR3: TGTGCCAGCAGCGCCGGGGGTAGCGGGAGGGCCGCCTACAATGAGCAGTTCTTC. This translates into CASSAGGSGRAAYNEQFF. The whole variable domain, filled in from reference TRBV7-3 and TRBJ2-1, reads GAGVSQTPSNKVTEKGKYVELRCDPISGHTALYWYRQSLGQGPEFLIYFQGTGAADDSGLPNDRFFAVRPEGSVSTLKIQRTERGDSAVYLCASSAGGSGRAAYNEQFFGPGTRLTVL.

The chain employs TRBV6-5 and TRBJ2-7; D unresolved. CDR1 MNHEY and CDR2 SVGAGI come from the germline V gene. The CDR3 is made up of 14 amino acids. Trimming took 0 bases from V and 2 from J, leaving 8 bases between them. The chain's CDR3 is CASSYSGYAYEQYF. Written as DNA, the CDR3 is TGTGCCAGCAGTTACTCGGGCTACGCCTACGAGCAGTACTTC.

This chain uses TRBV25-1 with TRBJ1-4; unclear D gene. Trimming removed 6 bases at V and 0 bases at J, with 8 bases between. This CDR3 comprises 14 residues. CDR1 is MGHDK, CDR2 SYGVNS, per germline. This CDR3 is CASRDSATNEKLFF. For the CDR3, the DNA is TGTGCCAGCAGGGACTCTGCAACTAATGAAAAACTGTTTTTT.

V is TRBV30 and J is TRBJ1-5; 11 bases fit TRBD1. Looked up from germline, CDR1 is GTSNPN and CDR2 is SVGIG (reference sequence). The CDR3 is 16 residues long. V gave up 2 bases and J gave up 6 bases; unmatched junction bases: 9. CDR3: CAWSLGGGQGGQPQHF. The DNA for the CDR3 is TGTGCCTGGAGTCTTGGGGGGGGACAGGGGGGTCAGCCCCAGCATTTT.

This clone was counted once. The chain joins TRBV9 to TRBJ2-3; a possible D gene is TRBD2 (6 bases). Deletions cut 5 bases from V and 0 bases from J, with 10 bases between. Germline V gene data show CDR1 as SGDLS and CDR2 as YYNGEE. There are 14 residues in the CDR3. The CDR3 spells CASRGTVSTDTQYF. As DNA, the CDR3 is TGTGCCAGCAGAGGGACTGTGAGCACAGATACGCAGTATTTT.

This clone occurred a few times. The chain recombines TRBV5-1 with TRBJ2-7; D might be TRBD1 (5 bases). The V gene's germline CDR1 is SGHRS and CDR2 YFSETQ. The CDR3 runs to 12 residues. V was clipped by 3 bases and J by 5 bases, with 9 bases between them. DNA for the CDR3: TGCGCCAGCAGCTCGACAGAGCACGAGCAGTACTTC. Translating it yields CASSSTEHEQYF.

The V call is TRBV13, the J call TRBJ2-2, with D possibly TRBD1 on 5 matching bases. The germline V and J ends were trimmed by 5 bases and 3 bases, with 16 bases remaining between them. The germline V gene has CDR1 PRHDT and CDR2 FYEKMQ (reference sequence). The CDR3 runs to 16 residues. The CDR3 DNA reads as TGTGCCAGCAGCCCCAGGGTAGGGGCTGACACCGGGGAGCTGTTTTTT. Its protein is CASSPRVGADTGELFF.

This sequence joins TRBV28 and TRBJ1-1; D call uncertain. The CDR3 has 12 residues. The V gene lost 6 bases and the J gene lost 7 bases, with 12 bases spanning the gap. CDR1 and CDR2 from the germline V gene are MDHEN and SYDVKM. CDR3: CASSLSSGEAFF. CDR3 coding DNA: TGTGCCAGCAGCCTTTCATCAGGTGAAGCTTTCTTT. Supplemented by reference TRBV28 and TRBJ1-1, the full variable domain reads DVKVTQSSRYLVKRTGEKVFLECVQDMDHENMFWYRQDPGLGLRLIYFSYDVKMKEKGDIPEGYSVSREKKERFSLILESASTNQTSMYLCASSLSSGEAFFGQGTRLTVV.

This clone was counted only a few times. The J gene is TRBJ1-2, the V gene TRBV6-1; D is uncertain. Trimming removed 2 bases at V and 4 bases at J, with 11 bases between. The CDR3 has 14 amino acids. In germline, CDR1 is MNHNS, CDR2 SASEGT. CDR3 residues: CASSEQDVGYGYTF. DNA of the CDR3: TGTGCCAGCAGTGAACAGGATGTCGGCTATGGCTACACCTTC.

This chain uses TRBV10-3 with TRBJ1-5, with 9 bases fitting TRBD1. Per germline, CDR1 ENHRY and CDR2 SYGVKD. The CDR3 length is 14 residues. V shed 10 bases and J 4 bases; nucleotides not matched to a gene: 8. The CDR3 sequence: CATDTGGENQPQHF. For the CDR3, the DNA is TGTGCCACTGACACAGGGGGCGAAAATCAGCCCCAGCATTTT.

The V and J genes are TRBV5-1 and TRBJ1-2, with no clear D. This CDR3 has 13 amino acids. Germline-derived CDR1 and CDR2 are SGHRS and YFSETQ. Trimming left V 0 bases short and J 8 bases short, with 11 bases between. The CDR3 here is CASSLAGVGGYTF. CDR3 DNA sequence: TGCGCCAGCAGCTTGGCCGGGGTTGGGGGCTACACCTTC.